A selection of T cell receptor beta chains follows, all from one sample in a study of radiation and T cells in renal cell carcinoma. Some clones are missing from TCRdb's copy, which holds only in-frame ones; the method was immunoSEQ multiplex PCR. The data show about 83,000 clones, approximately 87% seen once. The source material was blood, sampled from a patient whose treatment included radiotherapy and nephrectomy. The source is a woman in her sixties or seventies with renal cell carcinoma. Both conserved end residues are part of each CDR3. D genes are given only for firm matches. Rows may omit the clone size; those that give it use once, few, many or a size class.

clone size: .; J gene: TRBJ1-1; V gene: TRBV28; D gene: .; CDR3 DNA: TGTGCCAGCAGTTTATTGGGGACGGGAAACACTGAAGCTTTCTTT; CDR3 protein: CASSLLGTGNTEAFF
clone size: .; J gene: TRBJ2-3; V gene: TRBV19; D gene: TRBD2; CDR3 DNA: TGTGCCAGTAGTGATAGCGGGAGGGCCTTCACAGATACGCAGTATTTT; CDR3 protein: CASSDSGRAFTDTQYF
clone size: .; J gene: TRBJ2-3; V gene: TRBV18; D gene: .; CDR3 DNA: TGTGCCAGCTCACCAGAACAGGGATACACAGATACGCAGTATTTT; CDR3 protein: CASSPEQGYTDTQYF
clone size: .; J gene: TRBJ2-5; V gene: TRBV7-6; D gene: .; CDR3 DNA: TGTGCCAGCAGCTCCAGACAGCAAGAGACCCAGTACTTC; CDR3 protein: CASSSRQQETQYF
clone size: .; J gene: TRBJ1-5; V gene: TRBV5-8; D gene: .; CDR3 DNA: TGTGCCAGCAGCTTGGAGTACGGTAGCAATCAGCCCCAGCATTTT; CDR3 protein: CASSLEYGSNQPQHF
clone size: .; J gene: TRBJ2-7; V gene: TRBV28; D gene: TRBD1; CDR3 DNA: TGTGCCAGCAGCAGGGGGCGAGGCACCTACGAGCAGTACTTC; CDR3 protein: CASSRGRGTYEQYF
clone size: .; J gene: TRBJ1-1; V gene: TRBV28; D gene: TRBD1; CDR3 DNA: TGTGCCAGCAGTTTATTCGGCAGGGGGGGAGTGGCTGAAGCTTTCTTT; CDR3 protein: CASSLFGRGGVAEAFF
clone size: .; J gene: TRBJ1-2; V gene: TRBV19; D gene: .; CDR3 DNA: TGTGCCAGTAGTATAGTTCCGGGGAACTATGGCTACACCTTC; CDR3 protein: CASSIVPGNYGYTF
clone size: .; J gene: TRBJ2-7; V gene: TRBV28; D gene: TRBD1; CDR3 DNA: TGTGCCAGCAGTCCAGGGGGATTGGTAGTTAGCTACGAGCAGTACTTC; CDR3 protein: CASSPGGLVVSYEQYF
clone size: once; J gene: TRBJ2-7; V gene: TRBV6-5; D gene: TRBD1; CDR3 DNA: TGTGCCAGCAGCTACGGGGACAGGGTCGCCGAGCAGTACTTC; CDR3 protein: CASSYGDRVAEQYF